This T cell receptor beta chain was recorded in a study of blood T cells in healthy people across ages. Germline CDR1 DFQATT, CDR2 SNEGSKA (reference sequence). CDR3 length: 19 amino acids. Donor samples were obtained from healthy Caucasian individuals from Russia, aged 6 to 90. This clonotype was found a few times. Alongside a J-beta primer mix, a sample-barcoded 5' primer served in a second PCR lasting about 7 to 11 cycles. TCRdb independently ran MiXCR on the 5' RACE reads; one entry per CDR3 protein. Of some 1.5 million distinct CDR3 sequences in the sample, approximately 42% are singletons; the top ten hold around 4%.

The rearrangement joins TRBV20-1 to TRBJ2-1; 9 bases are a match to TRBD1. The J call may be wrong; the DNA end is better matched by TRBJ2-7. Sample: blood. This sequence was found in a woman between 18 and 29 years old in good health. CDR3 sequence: CSANPGQGGLMRSYNEQYF. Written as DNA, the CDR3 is TGCAGTGCAAATCCGGGACAGGGCGGTCTGATGAGGTCCTACAATGAGCAGTACTTC.